Following are 20 T cell receptor beta chains from one sample sequenced in a study of cytomegalovirus exposure and HLA in healthy donors. The PCR ran on 60 Vbeta and 13 Jbeta primers. Measured with immunoSEQ multiplex PCR; TCRdb has only the in-frame clones, and not every one. The top ten clones hold 11% of a sample with fewer than 130,000 clones, approximately 70% of them seen once. What was sequenced was PBMCs. Receptors originate from a middle-aged man in good health and CMV-seropositive.

This clone was recorded only once. The chain recombines TRBV30 with TRBJ1-5, with D perhaps matching TRBD1 (5 bases). Trimming pared 0 bases from V and 6 bases from J, leaving 9 bases between. The CDR3 extends over 13 amino acids. Germline CDR1 GTSNPN, CDR2 SVGIG (reference sequence). CDR3 nucleotides: TGTGCCTGGAGTGTTGGGGGGGGTCAGCCCCAGCATTTT. The encoded protein is CAWSVGGGQPQHF.

This chain uses TRBV4-2 with TRBJ2-1; 8 bases are a match to TRBD2. Germline CDR1 is LGHNA and CDR2 is YNFKEQ. The CDR3 sequence is 16 residues long. Trimming took 0 bases from V and 4 from J; bases not matched to a gene: 5. CDR3 sequence: CASSQDSSGLYNEQFF. The CDR3, as DNA: TGTGCCAGCAGCCAAGATTCTAGCGGGCTATACAATGAGCAGTTCTTC.

This clone was seen a handful of times. This specimen includes other DNA sequences encoding the same CDR3. The V call is TRBV19, the J call TRBJ1-5, with TRBD1 matching 10 bases. The CDR3 spans 14 residues. V dropped 5 bases and J dropped 4; count of bases not matched to a gene: 2. Germline CDR1 LNHDA, CDR2 SQIVND (reference sequence). CDR3: CASSGQGGNQPQHF. CDR3 in DNA: TGTGCCAGTAGTGGACAGGGGGGGAATCAGCCCCAGCATTTT. Variable domain in full (rest from reference TRBV19 and TRBJ1-5): DGGITQSPKYLFRKEGQNVTLSCEQNLNHDAMYWYRQDPGQGLRLIYYSQIVNDFQKGDIAEGYSVSREKKESFPLTVTSAQKNPTAFYLCASSGQGGNQPQHFGDGTRLSIL.

V gene TRBV5-1 combines with J gene TRBJ1-1; D ambiguous. The CDR3 is 14 residues long. Trimming took 2 bases from V and 1 from J, leaving 9 bases between them. Per germline, CDR1 SGHRS and CDR2 YFSETQ. The CDR3 nucleotides read TGCGCCAGCAGCTTAGGAGGTGGGAACACTGAAGCTTTCTTT. Its translation: CASSLGGGNTEAFF.

The CDR3 is CAWRGQGRTEAFF. The CDR3 nucleotides are TGTGCCTGGAGAGGACAGGGAAGAACTGAAGCTTTCTTT. V and J are TRBV30 and TRBJ1-1; 8 bases agree with TRBD1. CDR3 length: 13 residues. V lost 3 bases to trimming and J lost 5 bases; unmatched junction nucleotides: 5. CDR1 is GTSNPN, CDR2 SVGIG, per germline (reference sequence).

The chain employs TRBV30 and TRBJ1-5, with D perhaps matching TRBD1 (5 bases). CDR1 and CDR2 from the germline V gene are GTSNPN and SVGIG (reference sequence). V was shortened by 2 bases and J by 4 bases, with 15 bases between the two germline ends. The CDR3 is made up of 15 amino acids. CDR3 sequence reads: CAWSSGDGRNQPQHF. CDR3 in DNA: TGTGCCTGGAGTTCGGGGGACGGGAGAAATCAGCCCCAGCATTTT.

Only a few counts were recorded for this clone. The chain combines TRBV28 with TRBJ2-1, with unresolved D. The germline V gene has CDR1 MDHEN and CDR2 SYDVKM. This CDR3 has 13 residues. Trimming pared 8 bases from V and 6 bases from J, leaving 14 bases between. The DNA of the CDR3 is TGTGCCAGCCGTTCCTCCCCCGGCAATGAGCAGTTCTTC. Its translation is CASRSSPGNEQFF.

V usage is TRBV9 and J usage is TRBJ2-7; TRBD2 matches at 11 bases. This CDR3 has 16 amino acids. J lost 0 bases, V lost 4 bases, and 6 bases had no gene match. CDR1 SGDLS and CDR2 YYNGEE come from the germline V gene. This CDR3 reads CASSPRLAGSSYEQYF. The CDR3 DNA reads TGTGCCAGCAGCCCCCGACTAGCGGGATCCTCCTACGAGCAGTACTTC. Filled out from reference TRBV9 and TRBJ2-7, the complete variable domain reads DSGVTQTPKHLITATGQRVTLRCSPRSGDLSVYWYQQSLDQGLQFLIQYYNGEERAKGNILERFSAQQFPDLHSELNLSSLELGDSALYFCASSPRLAGSSYEQYFGPGTRLTVT.

The chain uses TRBV6-6 and TRBJ2-3, with 8 bases aligning to TRBD2. Germline V gene sequence: CDR1 MNHNY, CDR2 SVGAGI (reference sequence). The CDR3 runs to 13 residues. Trimming removed 5 bases from V and 6 bases from J; junction bases left unmatched: 4. CDR3 protein: CASSPSGGDTQYF. CDR3 DNA: TGTGCCAGCAGTCCATCGGGAGGGGATACGCAGTATTTT.

The chain recombines TRBV11-2 with TRBJ2-7, with a possible D match to TRBD1 (5 bases). This CDR3 comprises 14 residues. CDR1 SGHAT and CDR2 FQNNGV come from the germline V gene. V was clipped by 2 bases and J by 3 bases, with 11 bases between them. CDR3 nucleotides: TGTGCCAGCAGCTTAAACACCGACAGCTACGAGCAGTACTTC. Translated, it gives CASSLNTDSYEQYF.

This clone was seen only a few times. V and J are TRBV4-2 and TRBJ2-3; the match to TRBD2 covers 8 bases. V lost 5 bases and J lost 0; bases outside the gene matches: 7. The germline gives CDR1 LGHNA, CDR2 YNFKEQ. The CDR3 sequence is 16 residues long. The CDR3 here is CASSMETSGSTDTQYF. The CDR3 DNA follows: TGTGCCAGCAGCATGGAAACTAGCGGAAGCACAGATACGCAGTATTTT.

The chain employs TRBV12-2 and TRBJ1-5; TRBD1, the table's D call, was not compared with the DNA. TRBV12-2 is marked as a pseudogene. The CDR3 has 19 amino acids. CDR3 coding DNA: TGTGCAAGTCGGGGCACAATAAGGGATCGACAGGGGGTAATTCAGCCCCAGCATTTT. Translation gives CASRGTIRDRQGVIQPQHF.

V gene TRBV27 combines with J gene TRBJ1-1; possibly TRBD1 for D (5 bases). The germline gives CDR1 MNHEY, CDR2 SMNVEV (reference sequence). CDR3 length: 13 amino acids. Trimming cost V 4 bases and J 7 bases, with 13 bases left between them. CDR3 protein: CASSYVGGNEAFF. CDR3 coding DNA: TGTGCCAGCAGTTACGTTGGGGGGAATGAAGCTTTCTTT.

The rearrangement links TRBV4-3 to TRBJ2-7, with D perhaps matching TRBD1 (6 bases). V gave up 1 base and J gave up 2 bases, with 12 bases separating them. Germline V gives CDR1 LGHNA, CDR2 YSLEER. The CDR3 is made up of 15 amino acids. The CDR3 loop reads CASSQARTATYEQYF. The CDR3 DNA reads as TGCGCCAGCAGCCAAGCAAGGACAGCTACCTACGAGCAGTACTTC.

This rearrangement joins TRBV2 to TRBJ2-1, with 10 bases matching TRBD1. J was trimmed by 3 bases and V by 5 bases; bases with no gene match: 10. Germline CDR1 and CDR2: SNHLY and FYNNEI. The CDR3 consists of 17 residues. The CDR3 bases are TGTGCCAGCAGTAAGGGGCGGGACAGGGGACTCTACAATGAGCAGTTCTTC. Amino acids: CASSKGRDRGLYNEQFF.

This rearrangement joins TRBV2 to TRBJ2-7, with 8 bases aligning to TRBD1. The CDR3 is made up of 14 amino acids. With 3 bases clipped from V and 4 bases from J, the junction kept 5 bases outside the gene matches. Per the germline V gene, CDR1 is SNHLY and CDR2 is FYNNEI. DNA for the CDR3: TGTGCCAGCAGTGAGGCAGGGGGCGTTTACGAGCAGTACTTC. Protein product: CASSEAGGVYEQYF.

This sequence joins TRBV29-1 and TRBJ1-1; no definite D call. Deletions cut 3 bases from V and 1 base from J, with 3 bases between. CDR1 is SQVTM and CDR2 is ANQGSEA in the germline V gene. The CDR3 has 11 amino acids. The CDR3: CSVDRNTEAFF. As DNA, the CDR3 is TGCAGCGTTGACAGGAACACTGAAGCTTTCTTT. The full variable domain, its missing parts supplied by reference TRBV29-1 and TRBJ1-1, is SAVISQKPSRDICQRGTSLTIQCQVDSQVTMMFWYRQQPGQSLTLIATANQGSEATYESGFVIDKFPISRPNLTFSTLTVSNMSPEDSSIYLCSVDRNTEAFFGQGTRLTVV.

The V gene is TRBV5-1, the J gene TRBJ1-2; 10 nucleotides agree with TRBD1. V lost 4 bases, J lost 8 bases, and 5 bases stayed unmatched. The CDR3 extends over 13 amino acids. Germline lookup yields CDR1 SGHRS and CDR2 YFSETQ. This chain's CDR3 is CASSQGTGEGYTF. Written as DNA, the CDR3 is TGCGCCAGCAGCCAAGGGACAGGGGAAGGCTACACCTTC.

V usage is TRBV7-6 and J usage is TRBJ1-5, with D unresolved. CDR3 size: 18 residues. Trimming took off 4 bases at V and 2 bases at J, with 21 bases between the two ends. Germline loops: CDR1 SGHVS, CDR2 FNYEAQ. The CDR3 DNA is TGTGCCAGCAGCTCCACCGCGGGCCGCGCCTTGCGCAATCAGCCCCAGCATTTT. Translated: CASSSTAGRALRNQPQHF. Complete variable domain (other parts from reference TRBV7-6 and TRBJ1-5): GAGVSQSPRYKVTKRGQDVALRCDPISGHVSLYWYRQALGQGPEFLTYFNYEAQQDKSGLPNDRFSAERPEGSISTLTIQRTEQRDSAMYRCASSSTAGRALRNQPQHFGDGTRLSIL.

J is TRBJ2-1 and V is TRBV6-1; 7 bases fit TRBD2. Germline V gene sequence: CDR1 MNHNS, CDR2 SASEGT. The CDR3 runs 15 residues. The trim removed 1 base at V and 9 bases at J, leaving 9 bases unmatched. The CDR3 region is CASSEVAGERIEQFF. The CDR3 nucleotides read TGTGCCAGCAGTGAAGTCGCGGGAGAGAGGATTGAGCAGTTCTTC.